The 5 T cell receptor beta chains given below trace back to one sample, sequenced in a study of blood T cell repertoires in COVID-19. Only in-frame clones appear in the TCRdb table, and some are missing; sequencing was by immunoSEQ multiplex PCR. Among roughly 350,000 clones, roughly 90% were seen once, and the ten largest hold 6% to 8.5%. Sequenced sample: peripheral blood. The receptors originated from an older woman with COVID-19, enrolled during active disease.

The chain joins TRBV4-3 to TRBJ2-1; 8 nucleotides agree with TRBD2. The CDR3 extends over 16 amino acids. J was trimmed by 10 bases and V by 2 bases; bases with no gene match: 13. CDR1 is LGHNA and CDR2 is YSLEER in the germline V gene. The CDR3 is CASSQSAGGPISEQFF. For the CDR3, the DNA is TGCGCCAGCAGCCAATCCGCGGGGGGCCCAATCAGCGAGCAGTTCTTC.

This rearrangement joins TRBV5-6 to TRBJ2-2, with D tentatively TRBD2 (6 bases). Trimming took 0 bases from V and 5 from J, leaving 8 bases between them. The germline CDR1 and CDR2 sequences are SGHDT and YYEEEE. The CDR3 covers 14 residues. CDR3 DNA: TGTGCCAGCAGCTTGGCACGGGGGACCGGGGAGCTGTTTTTT. This translates into CASSLARGTGELFF.

The rearrangement links TRBV6-5 to TRBJ1-2, with 10 bases fitting TRBD1. V shed 6 bases and J 2 bases; nucleotides not matched to a gene: 6. CDR1 and CDR2 from the germline V gene are MNHEY and SVGAGI. The CDR3 is made up of 15 amino acids. The CDR3 nucleotides are TGTGCCAGCAGACCATGGACAGGGGGAAACTATGGCTACACCTTC. It specifies CASRPWTGGNYGYTF.

The CDR3 loop is CASSIVTGGASEAFF. CDR3 coding DNA: TGTGCCAGTAGTATTGTAACAGGGGGCGCGTCTGAAGCTTTCTTT. The chain joins TRBV19 to TRBJ1-1, with TRBD1 identical over 9 bases. Germline CDR1 and CDR2: LNHDA and SQIVND (reference sequence). CDR3 length: 15 amino acids. V was pared by 3 bases and J by 6 bases, with 8 bases of the junction left unmatched. The whole variable domain, remainder taken from reference TRBV19 and TRBJ1-1, is DGGITQSPKYLFRKEGQNVTLSCEQNLNHDAMYWYRQDPGQGLRLIYYSQIVNDFQKGDIAEGYSVSREKKESFPLTVTSAQKNPTAFYLCASSIVTGGASEAFFGQGTRLTVV.

Note on this clone: Distinct nucleotide sequences in the sample also encode this CDR3. The chain links TRBV5-1 to TRBJ1-2; D may be TRBD1 (5 bases). The CDR3 contains 12 residues. CDR1 SGHRS and CDR2 YFSETQ come from the germline V gene. V lost 2 bases and J 4 bases, leaving 6 bases between the germline ends. The CDR3 region is CASSLDSYGYTF. As DNA, the CDR3 is TGCGCCAGCAGCTTAGACAGCTATGGCTACACCTTC.